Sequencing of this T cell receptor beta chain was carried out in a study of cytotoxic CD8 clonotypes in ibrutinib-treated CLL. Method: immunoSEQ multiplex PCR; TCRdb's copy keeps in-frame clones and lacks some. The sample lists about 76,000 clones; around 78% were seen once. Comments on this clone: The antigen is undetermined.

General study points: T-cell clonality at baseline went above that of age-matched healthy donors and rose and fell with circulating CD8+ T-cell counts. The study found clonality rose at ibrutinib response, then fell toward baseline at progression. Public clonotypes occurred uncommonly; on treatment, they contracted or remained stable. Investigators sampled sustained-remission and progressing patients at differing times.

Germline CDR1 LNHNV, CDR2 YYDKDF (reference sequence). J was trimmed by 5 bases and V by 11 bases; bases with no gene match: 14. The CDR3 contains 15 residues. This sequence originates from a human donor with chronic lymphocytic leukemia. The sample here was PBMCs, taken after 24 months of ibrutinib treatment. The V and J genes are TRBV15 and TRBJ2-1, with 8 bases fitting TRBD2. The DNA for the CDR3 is TGTGCCGCCTCCCCAGGACTAGCAGGGCACAATGAGCAGTTCTTC. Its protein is CAASPGLAGHNEQFF.